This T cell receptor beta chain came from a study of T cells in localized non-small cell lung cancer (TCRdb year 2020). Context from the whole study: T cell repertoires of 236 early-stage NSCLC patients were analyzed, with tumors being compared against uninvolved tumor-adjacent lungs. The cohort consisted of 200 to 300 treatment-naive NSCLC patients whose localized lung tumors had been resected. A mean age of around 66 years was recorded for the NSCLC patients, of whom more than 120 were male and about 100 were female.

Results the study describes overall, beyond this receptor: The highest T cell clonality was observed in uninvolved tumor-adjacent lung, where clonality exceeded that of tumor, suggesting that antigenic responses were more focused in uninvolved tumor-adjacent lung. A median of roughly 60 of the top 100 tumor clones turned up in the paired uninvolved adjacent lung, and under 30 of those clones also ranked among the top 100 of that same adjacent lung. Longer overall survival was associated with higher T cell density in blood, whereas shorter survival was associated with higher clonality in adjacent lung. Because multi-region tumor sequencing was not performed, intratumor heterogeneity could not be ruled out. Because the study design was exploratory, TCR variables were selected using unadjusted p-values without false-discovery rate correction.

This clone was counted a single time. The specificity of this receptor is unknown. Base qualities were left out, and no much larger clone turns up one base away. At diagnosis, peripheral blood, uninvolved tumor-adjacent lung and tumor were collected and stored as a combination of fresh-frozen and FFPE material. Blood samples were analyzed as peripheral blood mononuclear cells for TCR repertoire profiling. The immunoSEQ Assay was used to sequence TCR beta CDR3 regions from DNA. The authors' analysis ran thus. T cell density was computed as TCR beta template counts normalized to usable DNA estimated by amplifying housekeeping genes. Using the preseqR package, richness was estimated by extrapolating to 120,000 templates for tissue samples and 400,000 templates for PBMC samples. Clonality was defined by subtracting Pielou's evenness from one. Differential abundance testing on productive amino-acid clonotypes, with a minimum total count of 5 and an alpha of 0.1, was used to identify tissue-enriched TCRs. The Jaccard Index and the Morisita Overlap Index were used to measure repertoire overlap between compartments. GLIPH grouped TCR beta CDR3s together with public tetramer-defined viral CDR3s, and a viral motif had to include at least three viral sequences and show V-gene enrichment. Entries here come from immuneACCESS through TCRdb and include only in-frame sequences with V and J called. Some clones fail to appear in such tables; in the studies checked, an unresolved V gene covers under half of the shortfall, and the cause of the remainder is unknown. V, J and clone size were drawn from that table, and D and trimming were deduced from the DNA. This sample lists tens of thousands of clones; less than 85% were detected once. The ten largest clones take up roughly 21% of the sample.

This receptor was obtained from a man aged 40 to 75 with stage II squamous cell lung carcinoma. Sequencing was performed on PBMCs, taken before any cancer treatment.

This receptor carries the CDR3 CASSLLEIYGYTF. The sequenced DNA is TGTGCCAGCAGTTTATTAGAAATCTATGGCTACACCTTC. The chain is encoded by TRBV28 joined to TRBJ1-2; the D gene is not confidently resolved. From the cysteine up to the phenylalanine, the CDR3 has a length of 13 residues. Only the CDR3 portion is preserved as DNA: 39 bases, with reading frame beginning at the first base. Relative to germline, V is 1 base shorter and J is 4 bases shorter, with 7 bases between their ends. Taken from the germline V gene, the CDR1 and CDR2 loops are MDHEN and SYDVKM.